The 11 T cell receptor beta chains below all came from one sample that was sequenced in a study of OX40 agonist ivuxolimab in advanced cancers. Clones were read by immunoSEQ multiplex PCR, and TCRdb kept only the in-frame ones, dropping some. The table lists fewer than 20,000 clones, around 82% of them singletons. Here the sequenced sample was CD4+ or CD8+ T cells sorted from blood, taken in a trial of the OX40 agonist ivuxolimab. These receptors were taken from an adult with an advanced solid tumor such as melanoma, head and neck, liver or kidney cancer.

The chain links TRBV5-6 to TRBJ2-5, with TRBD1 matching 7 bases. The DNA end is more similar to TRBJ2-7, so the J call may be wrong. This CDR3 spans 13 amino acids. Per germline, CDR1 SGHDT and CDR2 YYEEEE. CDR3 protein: CASSLDRGHEQYF. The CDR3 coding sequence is TGTGCCAGCAGCTTGGACAGGGGCCACGAGCAGTACTTC.

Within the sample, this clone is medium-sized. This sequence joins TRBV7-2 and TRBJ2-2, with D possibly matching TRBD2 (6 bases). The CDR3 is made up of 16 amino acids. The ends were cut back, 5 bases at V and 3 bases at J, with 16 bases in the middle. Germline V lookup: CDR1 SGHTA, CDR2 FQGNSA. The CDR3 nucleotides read TGTGCCAGCAGCGTATCTAGCGACGCCGACACCGGGGAGCTGTTTTTT. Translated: CASSVSSDADTGELFF.

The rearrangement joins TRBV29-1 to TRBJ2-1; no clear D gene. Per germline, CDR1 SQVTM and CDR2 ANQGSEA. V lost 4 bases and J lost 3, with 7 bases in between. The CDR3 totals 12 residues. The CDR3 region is CSVGFGYNEQFF. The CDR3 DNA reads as TGCAGCGTTGGTTTCGGCTACAATGAGCAGTTCTTC.

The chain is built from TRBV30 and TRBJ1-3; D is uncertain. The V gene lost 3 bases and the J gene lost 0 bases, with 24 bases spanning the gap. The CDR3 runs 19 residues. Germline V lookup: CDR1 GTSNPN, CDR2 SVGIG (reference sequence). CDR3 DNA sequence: TGTGCCTGGAGGAACTCGGCAGGATGGCAAGGAATCTCTGGAAACACCATATATTTT. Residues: CAWRNSAGWQGISGNTIYF.

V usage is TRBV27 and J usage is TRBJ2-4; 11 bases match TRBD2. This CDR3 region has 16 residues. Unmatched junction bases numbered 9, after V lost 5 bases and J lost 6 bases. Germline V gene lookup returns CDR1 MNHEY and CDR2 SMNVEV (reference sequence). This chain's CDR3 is CASSRVTSGILNIQYF. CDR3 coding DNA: TGTGCCAGCAGTCGGGTGACTAGCGGGATTCTAAACATTCAGTACTTC.

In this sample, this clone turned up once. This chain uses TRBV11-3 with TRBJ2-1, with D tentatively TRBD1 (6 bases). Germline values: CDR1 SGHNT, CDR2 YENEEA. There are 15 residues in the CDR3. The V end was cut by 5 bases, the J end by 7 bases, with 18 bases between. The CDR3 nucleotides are TGTGCCAGCAGCCCAACCCCGTTAACAGGGAATGAGCAGTTCTTC. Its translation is CASSPTPLTGNEQFF.

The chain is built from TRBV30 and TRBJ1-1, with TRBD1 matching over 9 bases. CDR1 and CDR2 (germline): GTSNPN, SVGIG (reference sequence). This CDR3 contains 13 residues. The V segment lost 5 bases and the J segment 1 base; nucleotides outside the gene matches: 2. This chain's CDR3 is CAWGQGTNTEAFF. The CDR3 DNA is TGTGCCTGGGGACAGGGGACGAACACTGAAGCTTTCTTT.

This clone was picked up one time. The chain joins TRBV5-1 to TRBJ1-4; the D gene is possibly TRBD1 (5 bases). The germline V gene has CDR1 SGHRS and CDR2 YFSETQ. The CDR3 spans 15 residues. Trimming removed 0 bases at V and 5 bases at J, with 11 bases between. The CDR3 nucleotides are TGCGCCAGCAGCTTGGTTCAGGGAATGAATGAAAAACTGTTTTTT. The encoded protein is CASSLVQGMNEKLFF.

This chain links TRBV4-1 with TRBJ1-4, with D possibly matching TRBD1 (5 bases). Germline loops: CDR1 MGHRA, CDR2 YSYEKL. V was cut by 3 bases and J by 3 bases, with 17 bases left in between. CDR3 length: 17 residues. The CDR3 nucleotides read TGCGCCAGCAGCCAGACGGGTGAGGGGATGGCTAATGAAAAACTGTTTTTT. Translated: CASSQTGEGMANEKLFF.

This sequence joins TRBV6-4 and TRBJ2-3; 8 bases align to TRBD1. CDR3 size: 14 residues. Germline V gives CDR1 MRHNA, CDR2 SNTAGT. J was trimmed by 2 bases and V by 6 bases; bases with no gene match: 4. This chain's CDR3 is CASSEGQDTDTQYF. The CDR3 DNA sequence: TGTGCCAGCAGCGAGGGACAGGACACAGATACGCAGTATTTT.

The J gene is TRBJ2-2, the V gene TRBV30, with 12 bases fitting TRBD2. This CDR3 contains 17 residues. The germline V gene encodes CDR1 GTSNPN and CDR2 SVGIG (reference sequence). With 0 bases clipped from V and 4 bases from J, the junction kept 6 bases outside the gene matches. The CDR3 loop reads CAWSVASGGAATGELFF. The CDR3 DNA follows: TGTGCCTGGAGTGTAGCTAGCGGGGGGGCCGCCACCGGGGAGCTGTTTTTT.